This TCR beta chain is drawn from a study of cytotoxic CD8 clonotypes in ibrutinib-treated CLL. Points from the study as a whole: Researchers report that baseline clonality outpaced age-matched healthy donors and tracked circulating CD8+ T-cell counts. Whereas clonality rose at ibrutinib response, it declined toward baseline at progression.

With sequencing, the targeted depth ranged from 1 in 200,000 to 1 in 1 million T cells. Measured with immunoSEQ multiplex PCR; TCRdb has only the in-frame clones, and not every one. The sample carries some 150,000 clones, 70% to 85% recorded once. The length of the CDR3 is 14 residues. CDR1 is ENHRY, CDR2 SYGVKD, per germline. Unmatched junction bases numbered 6, after V lost 6 bases and J lost 3 bases. For this clone: Its antigen is not identified.

The chain has TRBV10-3 and TRBJ2-3, with 7 nucleotides matching TRBD2. The clonotype originates from a human donor with chronic lymphocytic leukemia. The sequencing here drew on PBMCs, taken after 12 months of ibrutinib treatment. This CDR3 reads CAIRTGLPTDTQYF. The CDR3 coding sequence is TGTGCCATCAGGACGGGACTACCAACAGATACGCAGTATTTT.